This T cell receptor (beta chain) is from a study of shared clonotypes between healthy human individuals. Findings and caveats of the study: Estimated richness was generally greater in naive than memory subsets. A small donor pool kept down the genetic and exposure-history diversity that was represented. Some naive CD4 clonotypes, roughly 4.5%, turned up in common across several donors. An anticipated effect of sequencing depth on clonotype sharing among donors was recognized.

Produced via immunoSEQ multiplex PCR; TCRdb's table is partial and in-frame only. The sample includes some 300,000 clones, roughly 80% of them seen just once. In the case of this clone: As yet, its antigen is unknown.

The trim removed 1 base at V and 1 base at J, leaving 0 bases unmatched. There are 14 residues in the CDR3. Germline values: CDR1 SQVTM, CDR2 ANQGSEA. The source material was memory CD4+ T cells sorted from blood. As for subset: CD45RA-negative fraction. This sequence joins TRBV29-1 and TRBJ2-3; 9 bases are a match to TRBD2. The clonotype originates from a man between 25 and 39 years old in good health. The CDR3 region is CSVEGTSGTDTQYF. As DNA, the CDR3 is TGCAGCGTTGAAGGGACTAGCGGCACAGATACGCAGTATTTT.